This T cell receptor beta chain was obtained from a study of OX40 agonist ivuxolimab in advanced cancers. Libraries were prepared by immunoSEQ multiplex PCR; TCRdb keeps only in-frame clonotypes and omits some of them. The table shows 25,000 to 35,000 clones, with around 83% occurring only once. The V end lost 1 base, the J end lost 6 bases, and 5 bases lay between the germline ends. The CDR3 is made up of 11 amino acids. Per the germline V gene, CDR1 is SGHDT and CDR2 is YYEEEE. In regard to this clone: The antigen remains undetermined.

Study results and caveats: Partial responders dosed at 0.1-3.0 mg/kg displayed clonal expansion ranking among the lowest.

The origin of this receptor is an adult with an advanced solid tumor such as melanoma, head and neck, liver or kidney cancer. The chain is built from TRBV5-6 and TRBJ2-7; D call uncertain. The specimen was CD4+ or CD8+ T cells sorted from blood, collected in a trial of the OX40 agonist ivuxolimab. CDR3 nucleotides: TGTGCCAGCAGCTTGTATCGCGAGCAGTACTTC. Translating gives CASSLYREQYF.